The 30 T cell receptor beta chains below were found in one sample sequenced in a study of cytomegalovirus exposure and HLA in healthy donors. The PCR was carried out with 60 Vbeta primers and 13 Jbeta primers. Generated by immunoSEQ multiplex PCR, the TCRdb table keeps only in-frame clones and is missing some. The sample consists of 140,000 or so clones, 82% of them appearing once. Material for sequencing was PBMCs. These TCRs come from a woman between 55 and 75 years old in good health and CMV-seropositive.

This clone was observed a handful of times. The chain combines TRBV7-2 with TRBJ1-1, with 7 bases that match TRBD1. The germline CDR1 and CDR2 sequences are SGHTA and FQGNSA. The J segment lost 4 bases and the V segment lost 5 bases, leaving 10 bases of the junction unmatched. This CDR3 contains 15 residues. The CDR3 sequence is CASSPRQGGGTEAFF. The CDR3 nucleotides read TGTGCCAGCAGCCCAAGACAGGGTGGGGGCACTGAAGCTTTCTTT.

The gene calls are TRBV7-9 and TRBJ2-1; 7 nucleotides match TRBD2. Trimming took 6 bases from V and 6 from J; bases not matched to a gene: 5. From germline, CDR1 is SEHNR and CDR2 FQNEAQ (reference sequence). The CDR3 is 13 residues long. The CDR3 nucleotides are TGTGCCAGCAGTCCCGGACTAGTCAATGAGCAGTTCTTC. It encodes CASSPGLVNEQFF.

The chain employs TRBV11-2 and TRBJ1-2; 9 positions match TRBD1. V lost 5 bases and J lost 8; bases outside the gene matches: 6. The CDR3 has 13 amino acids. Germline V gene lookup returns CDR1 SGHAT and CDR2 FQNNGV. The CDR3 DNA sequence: TGTGCCAGCAGCCGGGGACAGGGCTACGGCTACACCTTC. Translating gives CASSRGQGYGYTF.

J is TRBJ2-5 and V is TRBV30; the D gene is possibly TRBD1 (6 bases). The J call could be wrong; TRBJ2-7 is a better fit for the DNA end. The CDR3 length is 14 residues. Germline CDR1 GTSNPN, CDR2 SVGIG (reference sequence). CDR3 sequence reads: CAWARTVRSYEQYF. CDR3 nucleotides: TGTGCCTGGGCAAGGACAGTTAGATCCTACGAGCAGTACTTC.

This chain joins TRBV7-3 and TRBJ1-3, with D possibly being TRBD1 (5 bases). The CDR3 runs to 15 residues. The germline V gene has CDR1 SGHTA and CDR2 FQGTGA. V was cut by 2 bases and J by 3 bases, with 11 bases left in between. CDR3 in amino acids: CASSLGAGIGNTIYF. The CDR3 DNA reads TGTGCCAGCAGCTTAGGGGCAGGGATTGGAAACACCATATATTTT.

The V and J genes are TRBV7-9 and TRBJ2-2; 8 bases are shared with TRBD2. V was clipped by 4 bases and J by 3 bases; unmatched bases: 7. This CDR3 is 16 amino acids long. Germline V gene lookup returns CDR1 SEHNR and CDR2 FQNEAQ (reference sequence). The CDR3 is CASSSRAGVDTGELFF. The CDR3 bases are TGTGCCAGCAGCTCTCGAGCGGGAGTGGACACCGGGGAGCTGTTTTTT.

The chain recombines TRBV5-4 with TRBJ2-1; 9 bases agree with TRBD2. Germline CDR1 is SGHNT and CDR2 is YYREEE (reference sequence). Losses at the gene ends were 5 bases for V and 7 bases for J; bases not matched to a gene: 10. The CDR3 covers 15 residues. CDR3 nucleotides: TGTGCCAGCAGTCGGTCGGGGACTAGCCTTAATGAGCAGTTCTTC. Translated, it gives CASSRSGTSLNEQFF.

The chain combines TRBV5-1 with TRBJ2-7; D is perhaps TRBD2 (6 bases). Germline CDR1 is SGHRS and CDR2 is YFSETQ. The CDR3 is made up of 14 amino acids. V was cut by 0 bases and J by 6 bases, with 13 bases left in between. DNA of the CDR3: TGCGCCAGCAGCTTGGGGGCACTAGCCGGCGAGCAGTACTTC. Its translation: CASSLGALAGEQYF.

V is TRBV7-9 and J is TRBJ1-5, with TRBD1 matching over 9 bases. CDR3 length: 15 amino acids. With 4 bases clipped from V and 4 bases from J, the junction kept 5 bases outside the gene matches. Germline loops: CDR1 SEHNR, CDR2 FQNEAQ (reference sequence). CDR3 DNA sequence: TGTGCCAGCAGCTCTACAGGGGGCGAGAATCAGCCCCAGCATTTT. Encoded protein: CASSSTGGENQPQHF. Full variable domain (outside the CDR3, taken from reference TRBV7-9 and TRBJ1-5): DTGVSQNPRHKITKRGQNVTFRCDPISEHNRLYWYRQTLGQGPEFLTYFQNEAQLEKSRLLSDRFSAERPKGSFSTLEIQRTEQGDSAMYLCASSSTGGENQPQHFGDGTRLSIL.

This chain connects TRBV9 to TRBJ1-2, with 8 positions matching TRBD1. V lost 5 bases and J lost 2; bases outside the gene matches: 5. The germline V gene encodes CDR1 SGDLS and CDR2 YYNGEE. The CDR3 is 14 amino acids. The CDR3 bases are TGTGCCAGCAGTCAAGGACAGGGCAACTATGGCTACACCTTC. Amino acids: CASSQGQGNYGYTF.

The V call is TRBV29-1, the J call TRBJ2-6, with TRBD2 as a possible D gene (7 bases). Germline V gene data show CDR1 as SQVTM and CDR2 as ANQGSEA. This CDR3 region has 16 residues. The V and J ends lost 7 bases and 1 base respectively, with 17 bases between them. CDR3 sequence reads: CSANTGGASGANVLTF. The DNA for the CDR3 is TGCAGCGCCAACACGGGGGGCGCGTCTGGGGCCAACGTCCTGACTTTC. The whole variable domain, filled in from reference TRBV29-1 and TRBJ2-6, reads SAVISQKPSRDICQRGTSLTIQCQVDSQVTMMFWYRQQPGQSLTLIATANQGSEATYESGFVIDKFPISRPNLTFSTLTVSNMSPEDSSIYLCSANTGGASGANVLTFGAGSRLTVL.

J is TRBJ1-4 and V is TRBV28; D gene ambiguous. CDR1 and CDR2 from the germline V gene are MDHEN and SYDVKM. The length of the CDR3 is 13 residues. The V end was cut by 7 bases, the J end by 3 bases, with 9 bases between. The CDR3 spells CASTTRANEKLFF. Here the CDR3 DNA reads TGTGCCAGCACTACTAGGGCTAATGAAAAACTGTTTTTT.

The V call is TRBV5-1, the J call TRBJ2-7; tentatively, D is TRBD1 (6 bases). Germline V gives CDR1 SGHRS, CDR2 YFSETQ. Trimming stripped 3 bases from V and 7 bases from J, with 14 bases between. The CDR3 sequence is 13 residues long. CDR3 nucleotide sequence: TGCGCCAGCAGCTCTGGACAGTCTGAAGAGCAGTACTTC. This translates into CASSSGQSEEQYF. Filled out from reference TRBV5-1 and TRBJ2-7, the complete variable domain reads KAGVTQTPRYLIKTRGQQVTLSCSPISGHRSVSWYQQTPGQGLQFLFEYFSETQRNKGNFPGRFSGRQFSNSRSEMNVSTLELGDSALYLCASSSGQSEEQYFGPGTRLTVT.

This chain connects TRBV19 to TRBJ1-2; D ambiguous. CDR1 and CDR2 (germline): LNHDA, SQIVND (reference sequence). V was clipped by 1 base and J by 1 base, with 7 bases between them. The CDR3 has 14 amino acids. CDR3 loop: CASSIVGGNYGYTF. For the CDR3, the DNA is TGTGCCAGTAGTATAGTAGGCGGTAACTATGGCTACACCTTC.

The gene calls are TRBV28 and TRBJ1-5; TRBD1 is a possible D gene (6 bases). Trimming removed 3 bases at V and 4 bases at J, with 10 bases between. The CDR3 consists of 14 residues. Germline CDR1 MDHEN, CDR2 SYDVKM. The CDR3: CASSLGTPNQPQHF. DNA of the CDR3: TGTGCCAGCAGTTTGGGGACACCGAATCAGCCCCAGCATTTT.

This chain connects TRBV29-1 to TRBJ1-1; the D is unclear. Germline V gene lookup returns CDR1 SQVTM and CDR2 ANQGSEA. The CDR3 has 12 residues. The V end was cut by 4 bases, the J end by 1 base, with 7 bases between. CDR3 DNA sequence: TGCAGCGTTGTAGGCGGGAACACTGAAGCTTTCTTT. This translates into CSVVGGNTEAFF.

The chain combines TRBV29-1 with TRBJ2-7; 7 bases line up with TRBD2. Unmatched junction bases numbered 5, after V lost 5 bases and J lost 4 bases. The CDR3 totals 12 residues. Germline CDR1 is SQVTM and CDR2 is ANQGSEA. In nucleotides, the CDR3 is TGCAGCGTTTCGGGGGGAGCTTACGAGCAGTACTTC. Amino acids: CSVSGGAYEQYF.

This CDR3 is CASSQAGGRGNTGELFF. The CDR3, as DNA: TGCGCCAGCAGCCAAGCCGGGGGTCGGGGGAACACCGGGGAGCTGTTTTTT. The chain is built from TRBV4-1 and TRBJ2-2, with D possibly matching TRBD2 (6 bases). In germline, CDR1 is MGHRA, CDR2 YSYEKL. This CDR3 spans 17 amino acids. Trimming removed 1 base from V and 1 base from J, with 13 bases in between.

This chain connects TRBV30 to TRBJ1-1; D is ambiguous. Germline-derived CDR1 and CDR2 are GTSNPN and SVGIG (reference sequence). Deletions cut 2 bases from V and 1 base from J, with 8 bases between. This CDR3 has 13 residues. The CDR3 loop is CAWSFSENTEAFF. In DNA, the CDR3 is TGTGCCTGGAGTTTCTCAGAGAACACTGAAGCTTTCTTT. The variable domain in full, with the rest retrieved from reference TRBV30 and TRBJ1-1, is SQTIHQWPATLVQPVGSPLSLECTVEGTSNPNLYWYRQAAGRGLQLLFYSVGIGQISSEVPQNLSASRPQDRQFILSSKKLLLSDSGFYLCAWSFSENTEAFFGQGTRLTVV.

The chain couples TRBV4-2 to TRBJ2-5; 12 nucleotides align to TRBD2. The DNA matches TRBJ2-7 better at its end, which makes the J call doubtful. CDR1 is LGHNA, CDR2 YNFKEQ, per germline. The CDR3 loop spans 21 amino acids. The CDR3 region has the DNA TGTGCCAGCAGCCAAGGAGGCGGCCGAGGGAAACTAGCGGGAGGACTCTACGAGCAGTACTTC. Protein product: CASSQGGGRGKLAGGLYEQYF.

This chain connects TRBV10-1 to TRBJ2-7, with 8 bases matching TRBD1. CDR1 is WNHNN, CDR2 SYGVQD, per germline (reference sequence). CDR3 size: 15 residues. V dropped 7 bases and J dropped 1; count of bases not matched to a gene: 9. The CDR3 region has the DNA TGCGCCAGCATCCTTGACAGGGGACCTTCCTACGAGCAGTACTTC. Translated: CASILDRGPSYEQYF.

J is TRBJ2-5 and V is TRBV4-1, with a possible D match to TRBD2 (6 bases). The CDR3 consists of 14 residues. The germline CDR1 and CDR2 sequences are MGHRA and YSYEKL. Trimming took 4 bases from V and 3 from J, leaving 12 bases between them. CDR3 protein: CASSRRTTEETQYF. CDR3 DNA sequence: TGCGCCAGCAGCCGCCGGACTACCGAAGAGACCCAGTACTTC.

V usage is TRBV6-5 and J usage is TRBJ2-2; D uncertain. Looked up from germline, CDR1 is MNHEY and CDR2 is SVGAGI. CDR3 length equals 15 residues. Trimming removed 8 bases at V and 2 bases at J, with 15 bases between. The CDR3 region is CASSLEPFNTGELFF. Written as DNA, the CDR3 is TGTGCCAGCTCTCTTGAGCCGTTCAACACCGGGGAGCTGTTTTTT.

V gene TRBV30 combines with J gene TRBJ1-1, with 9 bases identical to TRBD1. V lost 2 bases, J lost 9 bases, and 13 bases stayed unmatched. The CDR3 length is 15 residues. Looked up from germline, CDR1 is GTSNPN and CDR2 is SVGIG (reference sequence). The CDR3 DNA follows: TGTGCCTGGAGTAAAGGGAGGACAGGGGCCTTTCAAGCTTTCTTT. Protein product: CAWSKGRTGAFQAFF.

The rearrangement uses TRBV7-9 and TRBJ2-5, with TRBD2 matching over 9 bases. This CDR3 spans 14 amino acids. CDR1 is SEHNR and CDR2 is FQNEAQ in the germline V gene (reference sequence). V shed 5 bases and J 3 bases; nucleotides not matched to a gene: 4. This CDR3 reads CASSELAGKETQYF. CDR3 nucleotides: TGTGCCAGCAGCGAACTAGCGGGCAAAGAGACCCAGTACTTC.

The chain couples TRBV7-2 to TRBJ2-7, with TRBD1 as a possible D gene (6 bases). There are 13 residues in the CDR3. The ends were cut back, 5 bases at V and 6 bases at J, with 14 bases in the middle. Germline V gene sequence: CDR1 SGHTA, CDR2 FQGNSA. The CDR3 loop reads CASSAPYRVEQYF. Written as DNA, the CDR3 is TGTGCCAGCAGCGCCCCCTACAGGGTCGAGCAGTACTTC. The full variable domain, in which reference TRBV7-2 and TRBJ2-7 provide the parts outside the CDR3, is GAGVSQSPSNKVTEKGKDVELRCDPISGHTALYWYRQSLGQGLEFLIYFQGNSAPDKSGLPSDRFSAERTGGSVSTLTIQRTQQEDSAVYLCASSAPYRVEQYFGPGTRLTVT.

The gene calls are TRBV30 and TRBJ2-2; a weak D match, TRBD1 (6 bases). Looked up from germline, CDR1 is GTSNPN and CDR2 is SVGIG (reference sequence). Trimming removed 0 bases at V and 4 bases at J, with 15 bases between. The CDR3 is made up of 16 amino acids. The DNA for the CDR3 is TGTGCCTGGAGTGTACTCGGACAGAGGGGCACCGGGGAGCTGTTTTTT. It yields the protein CAWSVLGQRGTGELFF.

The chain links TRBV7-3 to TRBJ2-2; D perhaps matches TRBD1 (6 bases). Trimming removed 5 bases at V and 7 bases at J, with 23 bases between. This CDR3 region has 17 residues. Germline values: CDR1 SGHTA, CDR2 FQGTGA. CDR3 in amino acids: CASSPPRGDTGDGELFF. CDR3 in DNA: TGTGCCAGCAGCCCACCCCGAGGGGACACCGGGGACGGGGAGCTGTTTTTT.

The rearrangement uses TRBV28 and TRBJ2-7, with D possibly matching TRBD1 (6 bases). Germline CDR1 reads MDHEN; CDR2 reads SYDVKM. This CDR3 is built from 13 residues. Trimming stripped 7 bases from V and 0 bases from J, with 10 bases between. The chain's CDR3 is CASTTGISYEQYF. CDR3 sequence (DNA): TGTGCCAGCACCACAGGGATCTCCTACGAGCAGTACTTC.

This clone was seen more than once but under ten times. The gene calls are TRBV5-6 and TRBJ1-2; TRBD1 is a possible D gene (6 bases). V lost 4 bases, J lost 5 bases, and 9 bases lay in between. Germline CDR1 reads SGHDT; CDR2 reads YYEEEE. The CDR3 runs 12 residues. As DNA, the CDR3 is TGTGCCAGCAGCGCAGGGACATATGGCTACACCTTC. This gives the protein CASSAGTYGYTF.